This entry lists 16 T cell receptor beta chains sequenced from one sample in a study of T cells in tumors after PD-1 blockade. Using immunoSEQ multiplex PCR, the repertoire was profiled, and TCRdb retains in-frame clones only, with some absent. The table includes roughly 49,000 clones, roughly 80% detected once. This specimen consisted of PBMCs, obtained before anti-PD-1 treatment. These receptors were obtained from a human donor with basal cell carcinoma.

The rearrangement uses TRBV30 and TRBJ2-7; 9 bases line up with TRBD2. This CDR3 contains 14 residues. Germline V gene lookup returns CDR1 GTSNPN and CDR2 SVGIG (reference sequence). Losses at the gene ends were 1 base for V and 1 base for J; bases not matched to a gene: 2. This CDR3 reads CAWSARGGSYEQYF. In DNA, the CDR3 is TGTGCCTGGAGTGCGCGGGGGGGATCCTACGAGCAGTACTTC.

V usage is TRBV2 and J usage is TRBJ2-1; 12 nucleotides agree with TRBD2. The CDR3 length is 13 residues. V was clipped by 4 bases and J by 9 bases; unmatched bases: 1. Germline lookup yields CDR1 SNHLY and CDR2 FYNNEI. The CDR3 protein is CASSVGLAGEQFF. The CDR3, as DNA: TGTGCCAGCAGTGTGGGACTAGCGGGTGAGCAGTTCTTC.

The V call is TRBV19, the J call TRBJ1-5; a weak D match, TRBD1 (5 bases). There are 14 residues in the CDR3. Germline CDR1 LNHDA, CDR2 SQIVND (reference sequence). Trimming pared 3 bases from V and 1 base from J, leaving 7 bases between. CDR3 nucleotide sequence: TGTGCCAGTAGTATCCGGGACAGCAATCAGCCCCAGCATTTT. Encoded protein: CASSIRDSNQPQHF.

The CDR3 bases are TGCGCCAGCAGCTGGGGCCCGGGGGCGGGGGGGCCCTACGAGCAGTACTTC. It yields the protein CASSWGPGAGGPYEQYF. The chain combines TRBV5-1 with TRBJ2-7; 9 bases map to TRBD2. The J segment lost 2 bases and the V segment lost 3 bases, leaving 12 bases of the junction unmatched. The CDR3 extends over 17 amino acids. The germline CDR1 and CDR2 sequences are SGHRS and YFSETQ.

The chain carries TRBV6-6 and TRBJ2-1, with D possibly being TRBD2 (6 bases). CDR3 size: 12 residues. CDR1 is MNHNY, CDR2 SVGAGI, per germline (reference sequence). V was pared by 6 bases and J by 10 bases, with 13 bases between. CDR3 sequence reads: CASRPGTPEQFF. The CDR3 DNA reads as TGTGCCAGCAGGCCCGGGACTCCGGAGCAGTTCTTC.

This chain uses TRBV18 with TRBJ2-1; 12 nucleotides match TRBD2. The CDR3 is made up of 16 amino acids. Trimming at V came to 2 bases and at J to 7 bases, leaving 6 bases not matched to a gene. The germline V gene encodes CDR1 KGHSH and CDR2 LQKENI. The CDR3 sequence is CASSPKGTSGGNEQFF. The CDR3 DNA reads TGTGCCAGCTCACCAAAAGGAACTAGCGGGGGGAATGAGCAGTTCTTC.

This clone was observed once. V and J are TRBV27 and TRBJ2-4; no firm D call. V lost 5 bases, J lost 7 bases, and 15 bases lay in between. The CDR3 runs 14 residues. CDR1 MNHEY and CDR2 SMNVEV come from the germline V gene (reference sequence). The CDR3 sequence is CASSTPGEWNIQYF. CDR3 DNA: TGTGCCAGCAGTACCCCTGGGGAATGGAACATTCAGTACTTC.

By sample fraction, this clone is medium-sized. This rearrangement joins TRBV4-1 to TRBJ2-7, with D possibly TRBD1 on 6 matching bases. CDR3 size: 16 residues. The germline V gene has CDR1 MGHRA and CDR2 YSYEKL. V lost 1 base, J lost 3 bases, and 16 bases lay in between. CDR3 loop: CASSQGPRGGSYEQYF. The CDR3 DNA is TGCGCCAGCAGCCAAGGGCCTCGAGGGGGAAGCTACGAGCAGTACTTC.

About this clone: A junction boundary mismatches the germline segment, possibly from a read error. The identical CDR3 is also encoded by other nucleotide sequences in the sample. The chain employs TRBV7-9 and TRBJ1-5, with D possibly matching TRBD1 (6 bases). The germline V gene encodes CDR1 SEHNR and CDR2 FQNEAQ (reference sequence). The CDR3 is 13 amino acids. As DNA, the CDR3 is TGCGCCAGCTCGGGGGGGGCAAGTCAGCCCCAGCATTTT. Translating gives CASSGGASQPQHF.

The chain couples TRBV6-6 to TRBJ2-1; 10 nucleotides match TRBD2. This CDR3 region has 14 residues. Germline trimming cut 8 bases from V and 4 bases from J; bases unmatched to any gene: 5. CDR1 and CDR2 from the germline V gene are MNHNY and SVGAGI (reference sequence). The CDR3 loop reads CASLLAGIYNEQFF. CDR3 nucleotide sequence: TGTGCCAGCCTACTAGCGGGGATTTACAATGAGCAGTTCTTC.

CDR3 nucleotide sequence: TGTGCCAGCAGCTTAGGGGAGACCCAGTACTTC. Translation: CASSLGETQYF. The chain is built from TRBV11-1 and TRBJ2-5; D not certain. The CDR3 sequence is 11 residues long. Germline V lookup: CDR1 SGHAT, CDR2 FQDESV (reference sequence). The V end lost 1 base, the J end lost 5 bases, and 2 bases lay between the germline ends. Full variable domain (remainder filled in from reference TRBV11-1 and TRBJ2-5): EAEVAQSPRYKITEKSQAVAFWCDPISGHATLYWYRQILGQGPELLVQFQDESVVDDSQLPKDRFSAERLKGVDSTLKIQPAELGDSAMYLCASSLGETQYFGPGTRLLVL.

The J gene is TRBJ1-5, the V gene TRBV5-6; no clear D. V lost 0 bases and J lost 0, with 10 bases in between. CDR3 length: 16 amino acids. Germline V gene sequence: CDR1 SGHDT, CDR2 YYEEEE. CDR3 sequence reads: CASSLGGHYSNQPQHF. In DNA form, the CDR3 reads TGTGCCAGCAGCTTGGGAGGCCACTATAGCAATCAGCCCCAGCATTTT.

As to this clone: The junction departs from germline at one end; a sequencing error may be responsible. V and J are TRBV6-5 and TRBJ2-2, with TRBD2 as a possible D gene (5 bases). This CDR3 contains 14 residues. CDR1 and CDR2 (germline): MNHEY, SVGAGI. The CDR3: CASNYRENTGELFF. The CDR3 region has the DNA TGTGCCAGCAATTACCGGGAAAACACCGGGGAGCTGTTTTTT.

The rearrangement uses TRBV29-1 and TRBJ1-5; tentatively, D is TRBD1 (6 bases). This CDR3 spans 13 amino acids. V was pared by 6 bases and J by 3 bases, with 12 bases between. Germline values: CDR1 SQVTM, CDR2 ANQGSEA. CDR3 protein: CSVARDNNQPQHF. CDR3 sequence (DNA): TGCAGCGTGGCTCGGGACAACAATCAGCCCCAGCATTTT. The full variable domain, in which reference TRBV29-1 and TRBJ1-5 provide the parts outside the CDR3, is SAVISQKPSRDICQRGTSLTIQCQVDSQVTMMFWYRQQPGQSLTLIATANQGSEATYESGFVIDKFPISRPNLTFSTLTVSNMSPEDSSIYLCSVARDNNQPQHFGDGTRLSIL.

In this sample, this clone turned up a few times. The chain combines TRBV2 with TRBJ1-1, with D possibly TRBD1 on 5 matching bases. V gave up 3 bases and J gave up 4 bases, with 9 bases separating them. Germline-derived CDR1 and CDR2 are SNHLY and FYNNEI. The CDR3 runs to 13 residues. For the CDR3, the DNA is TGTGCCAGCAGTGAGGGGGATGGCACTGAAGCTTTCTTT. This gives the protein CASSEGDGTEAFF.

The J gene is TRBJ1-2, the V gene TRBV2, with 7 bases identical to TRBD1. V lost 1 base to trimming and J lost 3 bases; unmatched junction nucleotides: 2. Germline loops: CDR1 SNHLY, CDR2 FYNNEI. This CDR3 is built from 14 residues. The DNA of the CDR3 is TGTGCCAGCAGTGAAGAAGGGACAGACTATGGCTACACCTTC. Translated: CASSEEGTDYGYTF.